Following are 17 T cell receptor beta chains from one sample sequenced in a study of blood T cell repertoires in COVID-19. Data came from immunoSEQ multiplex PCR; TCRdb stores just in-frame clones and leaves some out. The table includes roughly 280,000 clones, 86% detected once. The sample consisted of peripheral blood. The receptors originated from a man aged 25 to 40 with active or convalescent COVID-19.

The rearrangement links TRBV10-3 to TRBJ2-7; tentatively, D is TRBD2 (6 bases). CDR1 ENHRY and CDR2 SYGVKD come from the germline V gene. V lost 5 bases to trimming and J lost 6 bases, with 17 bases between them. The CDR3 consists of 14 residues. CDR3 DNA sequence: TGTGCCATCAGTATGGAGGGAATCCCCCTCGAGCAGTACTTC. Translation: CAISMEGIPLEQYF.

This clone was detected once. This CDR3 is CASRPDGGPQETQYF. CDR3 bases: TGCGCCAGCAGACCCGACGGGGGTCCCCAAGAGACCCAGTACTTC. The V and J genes are TRBV5-1 and TRBJ2-5; D is perhaps TRBD2 (6 bases). This CDR3 contains 15 residues. V gave up 5 bases and J gave up 1 base, with 15 bases separating them. Per germline, CDR1 SGHRS and CDR2 YFSETQ. The whole variable domain, remainder taken from reference TRBV5-1 and TRBJ2-5, is KAGVTQTPRYLIKTRGQQVTLSCSPISGHRSVSWYQQTPGQGLQFLFEYFSETQRNKGNFPGRFSGRQFSNSRSEMNVSTLELGDSALYLCASRPDGGPQETQYFGPGTRLLVL.

The chain links TRBV7-9 to TRBJ2-3; TRBD2 might be the D (7 bases). Between the trimmed V and J ends, which lost 7 bases and 0 bases, there was a span of 14 bases. The CDR3 runs to 15 residues. The germline gives CDR1 SEHNR, CDR2 FQNEAQ (reference sequence). CDR3 loop: CASTPAGASTDTQYF. The CDR3 DNA reads as TGTGCCAGCACTCCGGCGGGGGCTAGCACAGATACGCAGTATTTT.

The chain combines TRBV5-1 with TRBJ2-7; TRBD1 aligns across 10 bases. The CDR3 length is 12 residues. V trimming: 7 bases; J trimming: 2 bases; junction bases outside the gene matches: 0. The germline CDR1 and CDR2 sequences are SGHRS and YFSETQ. The CDR3 DNA follows: TGCGCCAGCGGGACAGGGGCCTACGAGCAGTACTTC. This gives the protein CASGTGAYEQYF.

The J gene is TRBJ2-6, the V gene TRBV27; D ambiguous. The V gene lost 2 bases and the J gene lost 0 bases, with 5 bases spanning the gap. Per germline, CDR1 MNHEY and CDR2 SMNVEV (reference sequence). CDR3 length: 15 amino acids. DNA for the CDR3: TGTGCCAGCAGTTTAAGCGCCTCTGGGGCCAACGTCCTGACTTTC. It codes for CASSLSASGANVLTF. The whole variable domain, remainder taken from reference TRBV27 and TRBJ2-6, is EAQVTQNPRYLITVTGKKLTVTCSQNMNHEYMSWYRQDPGLGLRQIYYSMNVEVTDKGDVPEGYKVSRKEKRNFPLILESPSPNQTSLYFCASSLSASGANVLTFGAGSRLTVL.

This clone is labeled medium-sized. The chain combines TRBV30 with TRBJ2-7; 7 bases are a match to TRBD2. Trimming removed 4 bases from V and 1 base from J; junction bases left unmatched: 4. The germline CDR1 and CDR2 sequences are GTSNPN and SVGIG (reference sequence). This CDR3 spans 13 amino acids. CDR3 in DNA: TGTGCCTGGAATAGCGGGCGGTCCTACGAGCAGTACTTC. Its protein product is CAWNSGRSYEQYF.

This clone appeared a single time. This sequence joins TRBV5-6 and TRBJ1-1; tentatively, D is TRBD1 (5 bases). V was cut by 4 bases and J by 5 bases, with 21 bases left in between. This CDR3 is 16 amino acids long. The germline V gene has CDR1 SGHDT and CDR2 YYEEEE. The CDR3 here is CASSLRGGARNTEAFF. The CDR3 DNA reads TGTGCCAGCAGCCTGAGAGGAGGGGCGCGGAATACTGAAGCTTTCTTT.

The rearrangement links TRBV2 to TRBJ2-7, with a tentative D call TRBD1 (7 bases). The V and J ends lost 4 bases and 6 bases respectively, with 28 bases between them. Germline V gives CDR1 SNHLY, CDR2 FYNNEI. The length of the CDR3 is 18 residues. CDR3 in DNA: TGTGCCAGCAGTGTGACTGTTTTTCTCGCGGCAGGGGGGCGCGAGCAGTACTTC. Protein: CASSVTVFLAAGGREQYF.

The V call is TRBV11-2, the J call TRBJ2-7; D is perhaps TRBD1 (5 bases). Germline CDR1 and CDR2: SGHAT and FQNNGV. CDR3 length equals 14 residues. The V and J ends lost 5 bases and 7 bases respectively, with 18 bases between them. CDR3 DNA sequence: TGTGCCAGCAGCCAACAAAGGACACGGCGGGAGCAGTACTTC. This codes for CASSQQRTRREQYF.

This chain connects TRBV5-5 to TRBJ2-7, with D possibly TRBD1 on 6 matching bases. The germline CDR1 and CDR2 sequences are SGHKS and YYEKEE (reference sequence). V lost 3 bases and J lost 2, with 21 bases in between. The CDR3 runs to 17 residues. The CDR3 protein is CASSWGPQTGQTYEQYF. The CDR3 coding sequence is TGTGCCAGCAGCTGGGGGCCACAAACGGGCCAGACCTACGAGCAGTACTTC.

CDR3 sequence (DNA): TGTGCCAGTAGTATAGTTCGACAGCAAAATTCACCCCTCCACTTT. It is translated as CASSIVRQQNSPLHF. The chain carries TRBV19 and TRBJ1-6; D possibly corresponds to TRBD1 (5 bases). Between the trimmed V and J ends, which lost 1 base and 7 bases, there was a span of 11 bases. CDR3 length: 15 residues. Germline CDR1 is LNHDA and CDR2 is SQIVND (reference sequence).

V usage is TRBV19 and J usage is TRBJ1-6; no reliable D call. This CDR3 has 13 amino acids. CDR1 LNHDA and CDR2 SQIVND come from the germline V gene (reference sequence). V was trimmed by 6 bases and J by 7 bases, leaving 10 bases between them. The CDR3 here is CASRNPGNSPLHF. Written as DNA, the CDR3 is TGTGCCAGTAGGAACCCGGGGAATTCACCCCTCCACTTT.

This chain joins TRBV13 and TRBJ1-1; D possibly corresponds to TRBD1 (5 bases). The CDR3 loop spans 16 amino acids. V was clipped by 5 bases and J by 5 bases, with 21 bases between them. Per the germline V gene, CDR1 is PRHDT and CDR2 is FYEKMQ (reference sequence). The chain's CDR3 is CASSPSGVNGRTEAFF. In nucleotides, the CDR3 is TGTGCCAGCAGCCCCTCGGGGGTAAATGGCAGGACTGAAGCTTTCTTT.

The chain employs TRBV9 and TRBJ2-5; possible D gene TRBD1, 6 bases. CDR1 is SGDLS and CDR2 is YYNGEE in the germline V gene. The ends were cut back, 3 bases at V and 3 bases at J, with 18 bases in the middle. The CDR3 runs 16 residues. CDR3 loop: CASSDGLTGRKETQYF. The CDR3 DNA reads TGTGCCAGCAGCGACGGACTTACAGGGAGAAAAGAGACCCAGTACTTC.

This clone showed up just a few times. CDR3 DNA: TGTGCCAGCAGCCACAGGGCAAACTCTGGAAACACCATATATTTT. Translated: CASSHRANSGNTIYF. The J gene is TRBJ1-3, the V gene TRBV6-5, with D tentatively TRBD1 (6 bases). The V and J ends lost 6 bases and 0 bases respectively, with 12 bases between them. This CDR3 contains 15 residues. CDR1 and CDR2 (germline): MNHEY, SVGAGI.

This clone has just one count. The rearrangement joins TRBV3-1 (or the pseudogene TRBV3-2) to TRBJ1-4; D is possibly TRBD1 (6 bases). V lost 3 bases and J 0 bases, leaving 29 bases between the germline ends. The CDR3 has 22 residues. CDR1 and CDR2 from the germline V gene are LGHDT and YNNKEL (reference sequence). The CDR3 spells CASSHDARPDRRLTATNEKLFF. The CDR3 bases are TGTGCCAGCAGCCATGACGCTCGCCCTGACAGGCGCCTAACTGCAACTAATGAAAAACTGTTTTTT.

This clone has just one count. The CDR3 loop is CAWSLGDTDTQYF. DNA for the CDR3: TGTGCCTGGAGTCTCGGTGACACAGATACGCAGTATTTT. The chain has TRBV30 and TRBJ2-3; D not certain. This CDR3 region has 13 residues. Trimming removed 2 bases from V and 2 bases from J, with 8 bases in between. CDR1 and CDR2 from the germline V gene are GTSNPN and SVGIG (reference sequence).